The clone carrying this T cell receptor beta chain was counted at least ten times. What it binds is not known. TCR alpha and beta CDR3 regions were amplified from RNA using iRepertoire nested multiplex PCR. One-step reverse transcription and amplification started from approximately 100-400 ng of tissue mRNA or PBMC total RNA. TCRdb called the multiplex PCR reads again in MiXCR, with one record for every CDR3 protein. The table lists about 110,000 distinct CDR3 sequences, 25% of them singletons. This CDR3 has 15 amino acids. CDR1 SGHNT and CDR2 YENEEA come from the germline V gene. V was pared by 5 bases and J by 1 base, with 5 bases of the junction left unmatched. The data derive from a study of glioma-infiltrating T cells. Study-wide results and caveats: Gliomas, especially low-grade, showed above-expected tissue-blood divergence; non-neoplastic patients showed below. Tissue and blood shared very few CDR3 sequences.

The chain carries TRBV11-3 and TRBJ1-2; 9 bases are a match to TRBD1. The receptor's source is a human donor with low-grade glioma or glioblastoma, undergoing nonglioma brain surgery, or in good health (not recorded which). The specimen was glioma tissue, nonneoplastic brain tissue, or PBMCs (not recorded which). This CDR3 is CASSQGQGRNYGYTF. In DNA, the CDR3 is TGTGCCAGCAGCCAAGGACAGGGGCGTAACTATGGCTACACCTTC.